This T cell receptor beta chain was identified in a study of blood T cell repertoires in COVID-19. Study-wide context: T cells, B-cell-depleted T cells, or PBMCs provided the cDNA or gDNA that served as material.

Measured with immunoSEQ multiplex PCR; TCRdb has only the in-frame clones, and not every one. Of around 160,000 clones detected, around 81% appear once; the ten largest clones hold around 6%. This clone was seen once. CDR3 length equals 14 residues. From germline, CDR1 is SGHNT and CDR2 YYREEE (reference sequence). V trimming: 1 base; J trimming: 6 bases; junction bases outside the gene matches: 6. This receptor was identified in a man in his forties who had recovered from COVID-19. Sequencing was performed on PBMCs or T cells enriched from blood (not recorded which). This chain connects TRBV5-4 to TRBJ1-1; TRBD1 matches 7 bases. Here the CDR3 DNA reads TGTGCCAGCAGCTTGACAGGGGTTCTTGCTGAAGCTTTCTTT. Amino acids: CASSLTGVLAEAFF.